A selection of T cell receptor beta chains follows, all from one sample in a study of identical twins. TCRdb reprocessed the 5' RACE reads via MiXCR and lists one record per CDR3 protein. Seen here are about 530,000 distinct CDR3 sequences, around 20% observed once, and the top ten hold around 0.47%. This sample also appeared in a second study, on yellow fever vaccine responses in identical twins.

The specimen sequenced was CD4+ T cells sorted from blood. These receptors all stem from a woman between 18 and 29 years old in good health. The CDR3 runs from the conserved cysteine through the conserved F or W. The D gene is left open where the match is weak. The size entry is marked missing in some rows and otherwise reads once, few, many or a size class.

j_gene: TRBJ2-2; abundance: many; v_gene: TRBV6-5; d_gene: .; CDR3nt: TGTGCCAGCAGACTCGCCGGGGAGCTGTTTTTT; CDR3aa: CASRLAGELFF
j_gene: TRBJ2-1; abundance: .; v_gene: TRBV7-9; d_gene: .; CDR3nt: TGTGCCAGCAGCTTCAGCGGGCGGGAATACAATGAGCAGTTCTTC; CDR3aa: CASSFSGREYNEQFF
j_gene: TRBJ1-2; abundance: few; v_gene: TRBV12-3/TRBV12-4; d_gene: .; CDR3nt: TGTGCCAGCAGTTTTCGAGACAGTATCAAGGCGGAAGGGGGCTACACCTTC; CDR3aa: CASSFRDSIKAEGGYTF
j_gene: TRBJ2-1; abundance: few; v_gene: TRBV5-1; d_gene: TRBD1; CDR3nt: TGCGCCAGCAGCTTGACATCCGGGACAGGGGTTATAGGTGAGCAGTTCTTC; CDR3aa: CASSLTSGTGVIGEQFF
j_gene: TRBJ2-1; abundance: .; v_gene: TRBV12-3/TRBV12-4; d_gene: .; CDR3nt: TGTGCCAGCAGTTTATTCCCACCTTCACCCAATGAGCAGTTCTTC; CDR3aa: CASSLFPPSPNEQFF
j_gene: TRBJ2-5; abundance: .; v_gene: TRBV10-3; d_gene: .; CDR3nt: TGTGCCATCAGTGAGAGAGACCAAGAGACCCAGTACTTC; CDR3aa: CAISERDQETQYF
j_gene: TRBJ2-2; abundance: few; v_gene: TRBV10-3; d_gene: .; CDR3nt: TGTGCCATCAGTGCTGGTAATCCCGGGGAGCTGTTTTTT; CDR3aa: CAISAGNPGELFF
j_gene: TRBJ1-2; abundance: .; v_gene: TRBV3-1; d_gene: .; CDR3nt: TGTGCCAGCAGCATGTACAACGAAAACTATGGCTACACCTTC; CDR3aa: CASSMYNENYGYTF
j_gene: TRBJ2-3; abundance: few; v_gene: TRBV6-5; d_gene: .; CDR3nt: TGTGCCAGCAGTTACGGGAACGGGGGAACGGATACGCAGTATTTT; CDR3aa: CASSYGNGGTDTQYF
j_gene: TRBJ2-7; abundance: .; v_gene: TRBV12-3/TRBV12-4; d_gene: .; CDR3nt: TGTGCCAGCAGCTCCGGGACAACGAGATCCTACGAGCAGTACTTC; CDR3aa: CASSSGTTRSYEQYF